The entry below gives a single T cell receptor beta chain sequence along with its context. This clonotype was picked up many times. The antigen this receptor binds is unknown. Per-base qualities were not stored, and no clone one base away is much larger. Counted from cysteine to phenylalanine, this CDR3 has 13 amino acids. Only the CDR3 portion is preserved as DNA: 39 bases, with reading frame beginning at the first base. CDR1 is given as MNHNS and CDR2 as SASEGT, both from the germline V gene. The junction shows trimming of 4 bases on V and 7 bases on J, plus 10 bases between the germline ends. Hyperthyroidism was defined as stable when no progression to ophthalmopathy occurred within 18 months of follow-up. Hyperthyroidism patients were newly diagnosed, were aged 18 to 65 years, and had a disease duration under 2 months. Patients were excluded if they had other autoimmune diseases, uncontrolled infections, pregnancy or lactation. Clinical symptoms, serum thyroxine, TRAb, thyroid ultrasound and orbital computed tomography were used for diagnosis. PBMCs were isolated from 7.5 to 10 ml of fresh peripheral blood by Ficoll-Paque density gradient centrifugation. Total RNA was extracted using Trizol reagent, and RNA quality was checked on an Agilent 2100 Bioanalyzer.

These data come from a study of Graves' ophthalmopathy and Graves' hyperthyroidism (dated by TCRdb to 2016 to 2019). As for the study more broadly: Peripheral blood was collected before any treatment was given, at the time of initial diagnosis. The study used TCR beta repertoire signatures to distinguish Graves' ophthalmopathy from Graves' hyperthyroidism and to predict progression to ophthalmopathy. In total, around 130 blood samples were TCR-sequenced: under 45 ophthalmopathy, 80 or so hyperthyroidism and approximately 17 hyperthyroidism-to-ophthalmopathy patients. A discovery set of 100 patients (43 ophthalmopathy, approximately 58 stable hyperthyroidism) was enrolled to explore V-J signatures distinguishing ophthalmopathy from hyperthyroidism. For independent validation, a separate cohort was made up of 18 to 20 hyperthyroidism patients plus 17 patients who later progressed from hyperthyroidism to ophthalmopathy. In several hyperthyroidism patients, the T-cell repertoires found in thyroid tissue were compared with those found in blood. Following sample collection, hyperthyroidism patients were given methimazole at a starting dose of 30 mg daily, and ophthalmopathy patients were given high-dose intravenous methylprednisolone. Overall study results and their limits: In validation, the model predicted ophthalmopathy progression with nearly 71% sensitivity and 72% to 80% specificity; 12 predicted patients were CT-confirmed with GO in a median of approximately six months. No statistical method was used to predetermine the sample size, and group allocation was not hidden from the investigators. In cross-validation, the 13-signature model distinguished ophthalmopathy from stable hyperthyroidism with around 90% sensitivity and roughly 84% specificity, while in the test set the corresponding values were about 80% and 75%. Most expanded thyroid clonotypes with a frequency above 0.001 also appeared in blood, which suggests that blood repertoires may reflect the immune response in the thyroid.

For repertoire sequencing, the TCR beta CDR3 regions were amplified from RNA transcripts. HTBI primers and the Qiagen OneStep RT-PCR kit were used in a first-round RT-PCR, which was followed by a second-round multiplex PCR, size selection and purification. Libraries were sequenced on an Illumina HiSeq2000 using paired-end 100 bp reads. The authors' analysis ran thus. SOAPnuke was used for read processing, and reads with adapters, uncalled bases, a mean Phred below 15, or no exact constant-primer or identifier match were discarded. COPE v1.2.5 was used to merge high-quality paired reads. Each unique nucleotide sequence was treated as a clonotype, and MiTCR v1.1 was used to align the clonotypes to the IMGT TRB V, D and J references. Only V-J combinations with frequency above 0.0001 were analysed, covering approximately 99% of repertoires. For each V-J combination, a TCR clonal expansion and chaos score was defined as the ratio of F50 clonal expansion to chaos observed in the TCRdist matrix. Welch's t-statistics and random forest were used to narrow the features down to 10 to 15 V-J combinations, which were then fed into a naive Bayes classifier. Thyroid-blood repertoire similarity was quantified with the Morisita-Horn index. The public reads were run again by TCRdb, first through fastp at Q25 and then through MiXCR, and only productive beta chains were kept. Each CDR3 protein gets just one entry, which takes the most common genes and DNA from the rows behind it. The V and J calls, along with clone size, are taken from TCRdb and not from the paper's own processing. The sample table lists about 370,000 distinct CDR3 sequences, roughly 15% of them with a count of one. Jointly, the top ten make up 2.4% of the sample.

The chain links TRBV6-1 with TRBJ2-2, and perhaps TRBD1 as D gene, on 5 matching bases. The source is an adult woman with stable Graves' hyperthyroidism. Sequenced: peripheral blood. At the DNA level, the sequence is TGTGCCAGCAGTGGGAGTAGGGGCGGGGAGCTGTTTTTT. Its translation is CASSGSRGGELFF.